The 20 T cell receptor beta chains below were found in one sample sequenced in a study of CXCR3-negative and CXCR3-positive naive CD8 T cells. The authors made the TRB cDNA libraries by 5' RACE using UMI labels. From the 5' RACE reads, TCRdb lists one entry per CDR3 protein and no DNA. The record lists about 81,000 distinct CDR3 sequences, of which the ten most abundant hold around 1.5%. Material for sequencing was naive CXCR3- CD8+ T cells from blood. The subset here: CD45RO-CCR7+CD27+CD95- naive CD8+ T cells lacking CXCR3 (TNR3-). All receptors come from a human donor in good health. Some clones in this sample may be carry-over from other donors' samples.

J is TRBJ2-1 and V is TRBV4-2. Germline V lookup: CDR1 LGHNA, CDR2 YNFKEQ. The CDR3 is made up of 15 amino acids. CDR3 amino acids: CASSEQRDSYNEQFF.

The chain joins TRBV7-8 to TRBJ2-7; TCRdb indicates TRBD1, and absent DNA this call remains unverified. The CDR3 contains 14 residues. Germline V gene sequence: CDR1 SGHVS, CDR2 FQNEAQ. The CDR3 loop reads CASSLLQGAYEQYF.

CDR3 amino acids: CASRIGSTGELFF. This chain connects TRBV9 to TRBJ2-2. The CDR3 runs 13 residues. Germline V lookup: CDR1 SGDLS, CDR2 YYNGEE. Filled out from reference TRBV9 and TRBJ2-2, the complete variable domain reads DSGVTQTPKHLITATGQRVTLRCSPRSGDLSVYWYQQSLDQGLQFLIQYYNGEERAKGNILERFSAQQFPDLHSELNLSSLELGDSALYFCASRIGSTGELFFGEGSRLTVL.

The chain recombines TRBV5-6 with TRBJ1-1. The CDR3 sequence is 12 residues long. The germline V gene has CDR1 SGHDT and CDR2 YYEEEE. This CDR3 is CASSYSSREAFF.

The V gene is TRBV25-1, the J gene TRBJ2-5. The CDR3 sequence is 15 residues long. Germline assignment: CDR1 MGHDK and CDR2 SYGVNS. This CDR3 is CASSEYSGRQETQYF.

This chain joins TRBV29-1 and TRBJ2-3; TCRdb calls TRBD2, which cannot be checked without DNA. CDR3 size: 16 residues. Per germline, CDR1 SQVTM and CDR2 ANQGSEA. The chain's CDR3 is CSVVFAGLGLTDTQYF.

The chain joins TRBV4-3 to TRBJ2-3; the TRBD2 assignment by TCRdb is unverifiable without DNA. In germline, CDR1 is LGHNA, CDR2 YSLEER. This CDR3 is built from 16 residues. The CDR3 sequence is CASSQGASGSTDTQYF.

The V and J genes are TRBV18 and TRBJ2-3. The CDR3 covers 15 residues. Germline CDR1 is KGHSH and CDR2 is LQKENI. CDR3 sequence: CASSPGPRMTDTQYF.

The chain carries TRBV28 and TRBJ2-7; no DNA is available, so the TRBD1 call from TCRdb remains unchecked. This CDR3 is 15 amino acids long. CDR1 is MDHEN, CDR2 SYDVKM, per germline. The CDR3 loop is CASRPRRGGGYEQYF.

J is TRBJ2-2 and V is TRBV7-3; TCRdb returns TRBD1, unconfirmable since there is no DNA. Germline values: CDR1 SGHTA, CDR2 FQGTGA. The CDR3 runs 15 residues. The CDR3 loop is CASSLGQGEIGELFF.

This sequence joins TRBV12-3 or TRBV12-4 and TRBJ2-2; TCRdb selects TRBD1, and the lack of DNA leaves this call unchecked. The CDR3 length is 12 residues. The CDR3 protein is CASSRVSGELFF.

The genes are TRBV7-9 and TRBJ2-1. The CDR3 covers 11 residues. Looked up from germline, CDR1 is SEHNR and CDR2 is FQNEAQ (reference sequence). This chain's CDR3 is CASSFANEQFF.

CDR3 region: CSVEGSSGTHSSYEQYF. The chain couples TRBV29-1 to TRBJ2-7; checking the TCRdb D call of TRBD2 is not possible without DNA. The CDR3 has 17 amino acids. Germline V lookup: CDR1 SQVTM, CDR2 ANQGSEA.

The CDR3 is CASSQPGLYSYNEQFF. V and J are TRBV3-1 and TRBJ2-1; the TCRdb call, TRBD2, lacks DNA for checking. The CDR3 spans 16 residues. Per the germline V gene, CDR1 is LGHDT and CDR2 is YNNKEL (reference sequence).

V and J are TRBV29-1 and TRBJ2-2; checking the TCRdb D call of TRBD1 is not possible without DNA. The length of the CDR3 is 15 residues. The germline CDR1 and CDR2 sequences are SQVTM and ANQGSEA. The CDR3 loop is CSVRGTRFGTGELFF.

V and J are TRBV20-1 and TRBJ2-4; TCRdb gives TRBD1 as the D gene, but with no DNA this cannot be confirmed. This CDR3 spans 13 amino acids. The germline V gene encodes CDR1 DFQATT and CDR2 SNEGSKA (reference sequence). The CDR3 sequence: CSAAPGELNIQYF.

This chain joins TRBV29-1 and TRBJ2-7; the D gene TCRdb calls, TRBD2, cannot be checked with no DNA. Germline CDR1 SQVTM, CDR2 ANQGSEA. The CDR3 length is 12 residues. The CDR3 spells CSVTSGPYEQYF.

CDR3 residues: CASSQDRVGANVLTF. V gene TRBV4-3 combines with J gene TRBJ2-6; with no DNA, the TCRdb D assignment of TRBD1 cannot be verified. This CDR3 comprises 15 residues. CDR1 is LGHNA, CDR2 YSLEER, per germline.

The J gene is TRBJ1-2, the V gene TRBV28; TCRdb gives TRBD1 as the D gene, but with no DNA this cannot be confirmed. The CDR3 sequence is 15 residues long. Germline CDR1 and CDR2: MDHEN and SYDVKM. The CDR3 is CASSFLGGGNYGYTF.

V gene TRBV6-5 combines with J gene TRBJ2-7; TCRdb names TRBD2, which stays unverified in the absence of DNA. This CDR3 is built from 16 residues. Germline-derived CDR1 and CDR2 are MNHEY and SVGAGI. This chain's CDR3 is CASSSWGAGSSYEQYF.